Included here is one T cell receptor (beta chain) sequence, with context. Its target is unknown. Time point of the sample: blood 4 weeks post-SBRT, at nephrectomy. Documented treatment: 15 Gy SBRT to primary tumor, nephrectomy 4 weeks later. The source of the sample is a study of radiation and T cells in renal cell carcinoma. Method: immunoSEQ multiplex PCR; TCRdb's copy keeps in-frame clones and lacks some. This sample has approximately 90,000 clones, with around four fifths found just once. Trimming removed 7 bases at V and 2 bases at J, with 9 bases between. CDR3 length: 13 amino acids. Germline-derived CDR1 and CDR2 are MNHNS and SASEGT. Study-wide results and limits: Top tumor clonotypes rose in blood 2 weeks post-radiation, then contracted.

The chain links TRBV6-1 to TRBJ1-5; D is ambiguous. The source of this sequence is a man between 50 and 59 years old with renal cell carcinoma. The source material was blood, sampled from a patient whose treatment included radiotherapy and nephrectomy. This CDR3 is CASITTGNQPQHF. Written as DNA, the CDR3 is TGTGCCAGCATTACGACCGGCAATCAGCCCCAGCATTTT.